The T cell receptor beta chain described here comes from a study of T cell responses to AZD1222 COVID-19 vaccine. Broader study findings: Females made up more of the donors, who were largely white British, and clonal diversity may have come out too low. Reports say nearly half of spike-specific TCRs go after unmutated variant regions.

Turning to this clone: Its target is not known.

The CDR3 spans 15 residues. The V gene lost 7 bases and the J gene lost 5 bases, with 18 bases spanning the gap. Germline CDR1 SNHLY, CDR2 FYNNEI. The data were produced by immunoSEQ multiplex PCR, yet TCRdb's version contains in-frame clones alone and is incomplete. The sample has 150,000 to 200,000 clones; 90% to 95% are singletons. Second-dose schedules of about 4 or about 12 weeks were combined. This receptor was taken from an adult who received the AZD1222 COVID-19 vaccine. The specimen comprised peripheral blood, sampled 28 days after the second AZD1222 dose. The chain has TRBV2 and TRBJ1-5, with D unclear. CDR3 bases: TGTGCCAGCAAAAACGGAGGCGCGGCGGATCAGCCCCAGCATTTT. It encodes CASKNGGAADQPQHF.